The 21 T cell receptor beta chains below all came from one sample that was sequenced in a study of blood T cells in healthy people across ages. PCR was performed a second time for roughly 7 to 12 cycles using a sample-barcoded 5' primer and a J-beta primer mix. TCRdb reprocessed the 5' RACE reads via MiXCR and lists one record per CDR3 protein. The sample yields 650,000 to 1,000,000 distinct CDR3 sequences, 35% to 40% seen once. The sample consisted of blood. These receptors all stem from a man aged 18 to 30 in good health.

The gene calls are TRBV15 and TRBJ2-7; TRBD1 might be the D (6 bases). The CDR3 sequence is 14 residues long. Germline values: CDR1 LNHNV, CDR2 YYDKDF (reference sequence). Trimming took 1 base from V and 3 from J, leaving 10 bases between them. The CDR3 loop is CATSRGRGNYEQYF. CDR3 DNA: TGTGCCACCAGCAGAGGAAGGGGGAACTACGAGCAGTACTTC. Full variable domain (missing parts from reference TRBV15 and TRBJ2-7): DAMVIQNPRYQVTQFGKPVTLSCSQTLNHNVMYWYQQKSSQAPKLLFHYYDKDFNNEADTPDNFQSRRPNTSFCFLDIRSPGLGDTAMYLCATSRGRGNYEQYFGPGTRLTVT.

This clonotype has just a few counts. The rearrangement links TRBV7-2 to TRBJ1-2, with a possible D match to TRBD1 (5 bases). CDR1 and CDR2 from the germline V gene are SGHTA and FQGNSA. The CDR3 has 16 residues. With 4 bases removed from V and 5 bases from J, the gap between germline ends came to 20 bases. The CDR3 DNA reads as TGTGCCAGCAGCTCGGTTAGGGGTATAAATGGTTATGGCTACACCTTC. Its protein is CASSSVRGINGYGYTF.

The chain carries TRBV5-1 and TRBJ2-1; no clear D gene. The CDR3 sequence is 14 residues long. The ends were cut back, 2 bases at V and 9 bases at J, with 15 bases in the middle. CDR1 is SGHRS, CDR2 YFSETQ, per germline. The CDR3 DNA reads TGCGCCAGCAGCTTAACCAATGACAACATTGAGCAGTTCTTC. Amino acids: CASSLTNDNIEQFF.

This clonotype was seen only a few times. This chain joins TRBV29-1 and TRBJ2-4; the D call may be TRBD1 or TRBD2 (5 bases each). From germline, CDR1 is SQVTM and CDR2 ANQGSEA. The V end was cut by 3 bases, the J end by 5 bases, with 8 bases between. CDR3 length: 12 amino acids. As DNA, the CDR3 is TGCAGCGTTGAGGGACGGGAAAACATTCAGTACTTC. Protein product: CSVEGRENIQYF.

This chain connects TRBV12-3 or TRBV12-4 to TRBJ2-3; D ambiguous. There are 13 residues in the CDR3. The V gene lost 5 bases and the J gene lost 5 bases, with 11 bases spanning the gap. The CDR3 is CASSRGRGDTQYF. The CDR3 DNA reads TGTGCCAGCAGTAGAGGACGAGGAGATACGCAGTATTTT.

For this clonotype: It may be a read error: a sequence one base away is much more abundant. The gene calls are TRBV12-3 or TRBV12-4 and TRBJ2-3, with 8 positions matching TRBD2. The CDR3 sequence is 14 residues long. V was clipped by 8 bases and J by 4 bases; unmatched bases: 8. The CDR3 region has the DNA TGTGCCAGCTCCCGGGGGGGGAACGCAGATACGCAGTATTTT. Its translation: CASSRGGNADTQYF.

A few counts support this clonotype. The rearrangement joins TRBV6-5 to TRBJ2-5; no definite D call. The CDR3 runs to 14 residues. Deletions cut 5 bases from V and 0 bases from J, with 10 bases between. Germline CDR1 MNHEY, CDR2 SVGAGI. For the CDR3, the DNA is TGTGCCAGCAGTCACGGACCTAACCAAGAGACCCAGTACTTC. It yields the protein CASSHGPNQETQYF.

The genes are TRBV7-2 and TRBJ1-2; D is ambiguous. CDR3 length: 15 amino acids. CDR1 and CDR2 from the germline V gene are SGHTA and FQGNSA. Deletions cut 3 bases from V and 6 bases from J, with 17 bases between. This chain's CDR3 is CASSFSYTGSDGYTF. The CDR3 DNA reads as TGTGCCAGCAGCTTTTCTTACACCGGGTCGGATGGCTACACCTTC. The full variable domain, completed using reference TRBV7-2 and TRBJ1-2, is GAGVSQSPSNKVTEKGKDVELRCDPISGHTALYWYRQSLGQGLEFLIYFQGNSAPDKSGLPSDRFSAERTGGSVSTLTIQRTQQEDSAVYLCASSFSYTGSDGYTFGSGTRLTVV.

This chain uses TRBV7-2 with TRBJ2-7, with TRBD2 identical over 10 bases. The J call is doubtful: the DNA matches TRBJ2-5 better. CDR1 is SGHTA, CDR2 FQGNSA, per germline. The CDR3 runs 15 residues. In DNA form, the CDR3 reads TGTGCCAGCAGCGCCCTACTAGCGGGAAAGGAGACCCAGTACTTC. This codes for CASSALLAGKETQYF.

This clonotype has just a few counts. The V gene is TRBV13, the J gene TRBJ1-2; no reliable D call. The CDR3 length is 13 residues. The V gene's germline CDR1 is PRHDT and CDR2 FYEKMQ (reference sequence). Between the trimmed V and J ends, which lost 4 bases and 4 bases, there was a span of 10 bases. The CDR3 sequence: CASSSESTYGYTF. The CDR3 DNA is TGTGCCAGCAGCTCCGAAAGTACCTATGGCTACACCTTC.

The V call is TRBV20-1, the J call TRBJ2-5; possible D gene TRBD2, 7 bases. The CDR3 has 14 residues. Germline V CDR1 and CDR2: DFQATT, SNEGSKA (reference sequence). The V end was cut by 3 bases, the J end by 1 base, with 12 bases between. The chain's CDR3 is CSARGGGFQETQYF. CDR3 in DNA: TGCAGTGCTAGGGGCGGGGGCTTCCAAGAGACCCAGTACTTC.

The chain joins TRBV10-3 to TRBJ2-3; TRBD2 matches 10 bases. The CDR3 has 14 amino acids. Germline V CDR1 and CDR2: ENHRY, SYGVKD. V lost 6 bases and J lost 3; bases outside the gene matches: 3. CDR3 coding DNA: TGTGCCATCAGGGGAGCGGGGGGGACAGATACGCAGTATTTT. Residues: CAIRGAGGTDTQYF.

Ten or more counts support this clonotype. CDR3 residues: CASNQGVDYGYTF. The CDR3 DNA reads TGTGCCAGCAATCAGGGCGTTGACTATGGCTACACCTTC. This sequence joins TRBV12-3 or TRBV12-4 and TRBJ1-2, with a weak D call TRBD1 (5 bases). The CDR3 is 13 amino acids. The V end lost 7 bases, the J end lost 3 bases, and 12 bases lay between the germline ends.

This clonotype has more than one count but fewer than ten. This chain joins TRBV20-1 and TRBJ2-1, with D uncertain. Per germline, CDR1 DFQATT and CDR2 SNEGSKA (reference sequence). V gave up 2 bases and J gave up 9 bases, with 8 bases separating them. CDR3 length equals 11 residues. Here the CDR3 DNA reads TGCAGTGCTAGACAGGAGCCTGAGCAGTTCTTC. It codes for CSARQEPEQFF.

The sample holds many counts of this clonotype. The chain employs TRBV29-1 and TRBJ2-3; no clear D gene. V was trimmed by 1 base and J by 2 bases, leaving 7 bases between them. Germline CDR1 SQVTM, CDR2 ANQGSEA. The CDR3 contains 13 residues. The CDR3 DNA reads as TGCAGCGTTGAAGGGCGGACCACAGATACGCAGTATTTT. Amino acid sequence: CSVEGRTTDTQYF.

The genes are TRBV27 and TRBJ1-2, with 7 bases that match TRBD1. Germline V gene sequence: CDR1 MNHEY, CDR2 SMNVEV (reference sequence). CDR3 length: 14 amino acids. V shed 4 bases and J 8 bases; nucleotides not matched to a gene: 10. As DNA, the CDR3 is TGTGCCAGCAGTTCACCACTGACAGGGAGGGGCTACACCTTC. Its protein product is CASSSPLTGRGYTF.

This chain connects TRBV5-1 to TRBJ1-2; tentatively, D is TRBD1 (6 bases). Trimming took 3 bases from V and 6 from J, leaving 15 bases between them. The CDR3 has 14 residues. From germline, CDR1 is SGHRS and CDR2 YFSETQ. In DNA, the CDR3 is TGCGCCAGCAGCTCAGAACAGGGAAGGAATGGCTACACCTTC. Its protein is CASSSEQGRNGYTF.

This clonotype was observed at least ten times. The rearrangement uses TRBV20-1 and TRBJ1-4; no clear D. Trimming stripped 6 bases from V and 5 bases from J, with 16 bases between. Germline loops: CDR1 DFQATT, CDR2 SNEGSKA (reference sequence). The CDR3 runs to 14 residues. In nucleotides, the CDR3 is TGCAGTGCGGAGGACCGTCTCGCAAATGAAAAACTGTTTTTT. This gives the protein CSAEDRLANEKLFF.

In regard to this clonotype: The germline gene is not matched at one end of the junction; a read error may be the cause. V usage is TRBV3-1 and J usage is TRBJ2-7; the D gene is possibly TRBD2 (6 bases). The DNA end lines up better with TRBJ2-4; the J call may be wrong. The CDR3 consists of 14 residues. Germline lookup yields CDR1 LGHDT and CDR2 YNNKEL (reference sequence). The chain's CDR3 is CASSQFSGKSIQYF. CDR3 bases: TGTGCCAGCAGCCAATTTAGCGGTAAAAGCATTCAGTACTTC.

The table lists this clonotype with many counts. This chain joins TRBV4-3 and TRBJ2-3; possible D gene TRBD2, 5 bases. The CDR3 contains 15 residues. Trimming cost V 0 bases and J 3 bases, with 10 bases left between them. Germline V gives CDR1 LGHNA, CDR2 YSLEER. CDR3 DNA sequence: TGCGCCAGCAGCCAAGAACTAGAGGAGACAGATACGCAGTATTTT. It yields the protein CASSQELEETDTQYF.

The J gene is TRBJ2-2, the V gene TRBV7-2, with 9 bases matching TRBD2. The germline CDR1 and CDR2 sequences are SGHTA and FQGNSA. The ends lost 3 bases at V and 8 bases at J; junction bases unmatched: 13. The CDR3 is 17 residues long. CDR3 nucleotide sequence: TGTGCCAGCAGCTTCTCCCCTCGGACTAGCGAGTTGGGGGAGCTGTTTTTT. Protein product: CASSFSPRTSELGELFF.